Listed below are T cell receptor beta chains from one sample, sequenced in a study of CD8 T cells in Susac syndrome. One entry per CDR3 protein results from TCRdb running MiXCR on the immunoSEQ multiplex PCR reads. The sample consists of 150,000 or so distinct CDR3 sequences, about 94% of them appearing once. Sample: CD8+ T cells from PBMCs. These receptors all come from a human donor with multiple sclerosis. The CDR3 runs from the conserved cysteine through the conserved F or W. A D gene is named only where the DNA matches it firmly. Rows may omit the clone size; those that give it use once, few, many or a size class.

CASSVGRRDLMYF,TGTGCCAGCAGCGTAGGAAGACGCGACCTCATGTACTTC,NA,NA,TRBJ2-5,13,TRBV9
CASSLTGTEETQYF,TGTGCCAGCAGCCTCACCGGGACAGAAGAGACCCAGTACTTC,TRBD1,NA,TRBJ2-5,14,TRBV7-9
CASSLGGRVNTEAFF,TGTGCCAGCAGCTTAGGGGGCAGGGTGAACACTGAAGCTTTCTTT,NA,NA,TRBJ1-1,15,TRBV7-9
CASSQERGTDTQYF,TGTGCCAGCAGCCAAGAACGGGGCACAGATACGCAGTATTTT,NA,NA,TRBJ2-3,14,TRBV3-1
CASSTTSSYEQYF,TGTGCCAGCAGCACCACTAGCTCCTACGAGCAGTACTTC,NA,NA,TRBJ2-7,13,TRBV11-2
CASRNPHPEAFF,TGTGCCAGCAGGAACCCCCATCCTGAAGCTTTCTTT,NA,NA,TRBJ1-1,12,TRBV9
CASTADRGTIWTKNIQYF,TGTGCCAGCACCGCGGACAGGGGGACCATCTGGACCAAAAACATTCAGTACTTC,TRBD1,NA,TRBJ2-4,18,TRBV28
CASSPQGGKNIQYF,TGTGCCAGCAGCCCACAGGGCGGCAAAAACATTCAGTACTTC,NA,NA,TRBJ2-4,14,TRBV11-2
CASSVEDNSPLHF,TGTGCCAGCAGCGTAGAGGACAATTCACCCCTCCACTTT,NA,NA,TRBJ1-6,13,TRBV9
CATSRDRGGLEQYF,TGTGCCACCAGCAGAGATAGGGGGGGGCTCGAGCAGTACTTC,NA,NA,TRBJ2-7,14,TRBV15
CSVAPQDHSGANVLTF,TGCAGCGTTGCTCCACAGGACCACTCTGGGGCCAACGTCCTGACTTTC,NA,NA,TRBJ2-6,16,TRBV29-1
CASRRVGQTYGYTF,TGTGCCAGCAGGAGAGTTGGCCAGACTTATGGCTACACCTTC,NA,NA,TRBJ1-2,14,TRBV7-9
CASSGRRTQNSPLHF,TGTGCCAGCAGTGGGCGGCGGACCCAAAATTCACCCCTCCACTTT,NA,NA,TRBJ1-6,15,TRBV27
CASSSRLDRVTQPQHF,TGTGCCAGCAGTTCACGATTGGACAGGGTCACTCAGCCCCAGCATTTT,TRBD1,NA,TRBJ1-5,16,TRBV27
CSVPMPGDYGYTF,TGCAGCGTCCCTATGCCAGGGGACTATGGCTACACCTTC,NA,once,TRBJ1-2,13,TRBV29-1
CSARSRGQQPQHF,TGCAGTGCTAGATCCCGAGGACAACAGCCCCAGCATTTT,NA,NA,TRBJ1-5,13,TRBV20-1
CASSPPQGEWYIQYF,TGTGCCAGCAGCCCCCCCCAAGGGGAGTGGTACATTCAGTACTTC,NA,NA,TRBJ2-4,15,TRBV7-9
CATSVRTDGETQYF,TGTGCCACCAGTGTCCGGACGGACGGGGAGACCCAGTACTTC,NA,NA,TRBJ2-5,14,TRBV24-1
CASSLLGGELFF,TGTGCCAGCAGTTTATTAGGCGGGGAGCTGTTTTTT,NA,once,TRBJ2-2,12,TRBV27
CASSVPGGTEAFF,TGTGCCAGCAGCGTGCCCGGTGGCACTGAAGCTTTCTTT,NA,NA,TRBJ1-1,13,TRBV7-9
CASVPGGNPYEQYF,TGTGCCAGCGTTCCGGGGGGCAACCCCTACGAGCAGTACTTC,NA,NA,TRBJ2-7,14,TRBV7-6
CASSPGTGTQYF,TGTGCCAGCAGCCCCGGGACAGGAACTCAGTACTTC,TRBD1,few,TRBJ2-4,12,TRBV13
CSAIVGRTNEQFF,TGCAGTGCCATAGTGGGACGGACCAATGAGCAGTTCTTC,NA,NA,TRBJ2-1,13,TRBV20-1
CASDRDESTDTQYF,TGTGCCTCTGACCGGGACGAGAGCACAGATACGCAGTATTTT,NA,NA,TRBJ2-3,14,TRBV30
CASSPKGASGSAYNEQFF,TGTGCCAGCAGCCCAAAGGGGGCTAGCGGGTCCGCTTACAATGAGCAGTTCTTC,NA,NA,TRBJ2-1,18,TRBV13
CASSEVPGHSYEQYF,TGTGCCAGCAGTGAAGTGCCAGGGCACTCCTACGAGCAGTACTTC,NA,once,TRBJ2-7,15,TRBV2
CASSSPRSYNEQFF,TGTGCCAGCAGTTCTCCGAGGTCCTACAATGAGCAGTTCTTC,NA,NA,TRBJ2-1,14,TRBV12-3/TRBV12-4
CASSVSLSGGAGDTQYF,TGTGCCAGCAGCGTATCCCTGTCGGGGGGGGCCGGAGATACGCAGTATTTT,TRBD2,NA,TRBJ2-3,17,TRBV9
CASSPNAVQGYTF,TGTGCCAGCAGCCCCAACGCTGTTCAGGGCTACACCTTC,NA,NA,TRBJ1-2,13,TRBV12-3/TRBV12-4
CASSMGLSYEQYF,TGTGCCAGCAGTATGGGACTTTCCTACGAGCAGTACTTC,NA,once,TRBJ2-7,13,TRBV12-3/TRBV12-4
CATYTQDPTLGYGYTF,TGTGCCACCTATACTCAAGACCCGACCCTAGGCTATGGCTACACCTTC,NA,NA,TRBJ1-2,16,TRBV19